Sequencing of this T cell receptor beta chain was carried out in a study of blood T cell repertoires in COVID-19. Clones were sequenced by immunoSEQ multiplex PCR, and TCRdb holds only the in-frame ones, with some missing. The data contain 150,000 to 200,000 clones, 88% of them singletons. Trimming removed 0 bases from V and 3 bases from J; junction bases left unmatched: 4. Per germline, CDR1 SGHTA and CDR2 FQGNSA. The CDR3 extends over 15 amino acids. The rearrangement links TRBV7-2 to TRBJ2-7; the match to TRBD2 covers 8 bases. The sequence derives from a human donor in a cohort sampled during active COVID-19. Material: peripheral blood. CDR3 protein: CASSLAPSGLYEQYF. Here the CDR3 DNA reads TGTGCCAGCAGCTTAGCCCCTAGCGGGCTCTACGAGCAGTACTTC.